Listed below are T cell receptor beta chains from one sample, sequenced in a study of PD-L1 blockade in urothelial cancer. Measured with immunoSEQ multiplex PCR; TCRdb has only the in-frame clones, and not every one. The repertoire includes approximately 46,000 clones, around 84% of them detected once, and about 2.9% sits in the top ten. The source was PBMCs, collected around atezolizumab (anti-PD-L1) treatment. The receptors originated from an older man with urothelial cancer. Each CDR3 is given with its conserved first and last residue. D genes are given only for firm matches. Only part of the rows carry a size: once, few, many, or a class if the clone is expanded.

j_gene | abundance | d_gene | v_gene | CDR3nt | CDR3aa
TRBJ1-5 | NA | NA | TRBV19 | TGTGCCAGTAGTATATTAGGGGCTCGGCAGCCCCAGCATTTT | CASSILGARQPQHF
TRBJ2-7 | NA | NA | TRBV4-2 | TGTGCCAGCAGCCAGGATCAGGCAGGGCCCTACGAGCAGTACTTC | CASSQDQAGPYEQYF
TRBJ2-3 | NA | NA | TRBV9 | TGTGCCAGCAGCGTAGGTAGCGGACCTACAGATACGCAGTATTTT | CASSVGSGPTDTQYF
TRBJ1-2 | NA | TRBD1 | TRBV10-3 | TGTGCCATCAGTGGGGACAGGGCAAGGTCAGGGGTCTATGGCTACACCTTC | CAISGDRARSGVYGYTF
TRBJ1-2 | medium-sized | NA | TRBV30 | TGTGCCTGGAGGGAGGCCGGCTATGGCTACACCTTC | CAWREAGYGYTF
TRBJ1-1 | NA | NA | TRBV4-3 | TGCGCCAGCAGCCAAAAGCTGCAGGGGACTGAAGCTTTCTTT | CASSQKLQGTEAFF
TRBJ1-3 | NA | TRBD1 | TRBV4-3 | TGCGCCAGCAGCCCGGGACAGGGATCTGGAAACACCATATATTTT | CASSPGQGSGNTIYF
TRBJ2-7 | NA | TRBD2 | TRBV4-2 | TGTGCCAGCAGCCAATATAGCGGGAGTCGGTACGAGCAGTACTTC | CASSQYSGSRYEQYF
TRBJ1-1 | NA | TRBD1 | TRBV10-3 | TGTGCCATCAGCGGCCTGGACAGGGGGCGGACTGAAGCTTTCTTT | CAISGLDRGRTEAFF
TRBJ2-5 | few | NA | TRBV27 | TGTGCCAGCAGCCATCAAGAGACCCAGTACTTC | CASSHQETQYF
TRBJ1-5 | NA | NA | TRBV19 | TGTGCCAGTAGTACGGACAGCAACAATCAGCCCCAGCATTTT | CASSTDSNNQPQHF
TRBJ2-1 | NA | NA | TRBV10-1 | TGCGCCAGCAGTGAGGTCTTAACGAGCTCCTACAATGAGCAGTTCTTC | CASSEVLTSSYNEQFF
TRBJ1-4 | NA | TRBD1 | TRBV2 | TGTGCCAGTACCGACAGGGGGAGGACTAATGAAAAACTGTTTTTT | CASTDRGRTNEKLFF
TRBJ2-7 | NA | NA | TRBV5-1 | TGCGCCAGCAGCTTGGGTGGCGGGAACGTGAACGAGCAGTACTTC | CASSLGGGNVNEQYF
TRBJ1-2 | NA | NA | TRBV5-1 | TGCGCCAGCAGCTTGGTACGGACATCCGATGGCTACACCTTC | CASSLVRTSDGYTF
TRBJ2-1 | once | NA | TRBV4-2 | TGTGCCAGCAGCCAAGATAACAAAGAAGAGCAGTTCTTC | CASSQDNKEEQFF
TRBJ2-3 | NA | TRBD1 | TRBV7-7 | TGTGCTAGCAGCTTATCTGGGACAGGGACAGATACGCAGTATTTT | CASSLSGTGTDTQYF
TRBJ1-2 | NA | TRBD1 | TRBV6-6 | TGTGCCAGCAGTCCAGGGGGGAACTATGGCTACACCTTC | CASSPGGNYGYTF
TRBJ2-7 | NA | TRBD1 | TRBV11-3 | TGTGCCAGCAGCTTAAAGGGACAGACCTACGAGCAGTACTTC | CASSLKGQTYEQYF
TRBJ1-2 | NA | TRBD1 | TRBV5-5 | TGTGCCAGCAGCTTGAATCAGGGGGCGTCTCCCGCCTATGGCTACACCTTC | CASSLNQGASPAYGYTF
TRBJ2-7 | NA | NA | TRBV7-3 | TGTGCCAGCAGCCCAGGGGGGAGCTCCTACGAGCAGTACTTC | CASSPGGSSYEQYF
TRBJ2-7 | NA | NA | TRBV6-4 | TGTGCCAGCAGTGTATCCCCTAGCTTGGCCTACGAGCAGTACTTC | CASSVSPSLAYEQYF
TRBJ2-2 | NA | NA | TRBV4-3 | TGCGCCAGCAGCCAAGAAGCCCCCACCGGGGAGCTGTTTTTT | CASSQEAPTGELFF
TRBJ2-4 | NA | NA | TRBV11-2 | TGTGCCAGCAGCGCATTGACGGGGAGACTAGCCAAAAACATTCAGTACTTC | CASSALTGRLAKNIQYF
TRBJ2-3 | NA | TRBD2 | TRBV7-3 | TGTGCCAGCAGCTCACTAGCGTCAAGCACAGATACGCAGTATTTT | CASSSLASSTDTQYF
TRBJ2-1 | NA | NA | TRBV10-3 | TGTGCCATCAGTGATCGATCCGGGACCTACAATGAGCAGTTCTTC | CAISDRSGTYNEQFF
TRBJ2-1 | NA | TRBD2 | TRBV19 | TGTGCCGACGTTCGACTAGCGGGACTCAATGAGCAGTTCTTC | CADVRLAGLNEQFF
TRBJ2-3 | NA | TRBD2 | TRBV19 | TGTGCCAGTAGTCCTGGACTAGCGGGTAGCACAGATACGCAGTATTTT | CASSPGLAGSTDTQYF
TRBJ2-1 | NA | TRBD2 | TRBV29-1 | TGCAGCGTTGAAGATATTGGCGGGAGCTCCTACAATGAGCAGTTCTTC | CSVEDIGGSSYNEQFF
TRBJ2-7 | NA | TRBD1 | TRBV19 | TGTGCCAGTAGTACGCCGGGACAGCCCTACGAGCAGTACTTC | CASSTPGQPYEQYF
TRBJ2-7 | NA | TRBD1 | TRBV11-3 | TGTGCCAGCAGCTTAGTTGACAGGGCCGAGCAGTACTTC | CASSLVDRAEQYF
TRBJ2-1 | NA | NA | TRBV18 | TGTGCCAGCTCACCATTCTCGCAGGGGAGAGTGGAGCAGTTCTTC | CASSPFSQGRVEQFF
TRBJ2-5 | NA | TRBD2 | TRBV10-1 | TGCGCCAGCAGTGCTTTCGGACTAGCGGGAGTAGAGACCCAGTACTTC | CASSAFGLAGVETQYF
TRBJ2-2 | NA | TRBD2 | TRBV5-1 | TGCGCCAGCAGCTTGGCCTATTGGACTAGTGACCGGGAGCTGTTTTTT | CASSLAYWTSDRELFF
TRBJ2-1 | NA | TRBD1 | TRBV2 | TGTGCCAGCACCTTGGGACAGGGGCGCTACAATGAGCAGTTCTTC | CASTLGQGRYNEQFF
TRBJ2-3 | few | NA | TRBV4-3 | TGCGCCAGCAGCCGGGGAGCTAGCACAGATACGCAGTATTTT | CASSRGASTDTQYF
TRBJ1-3 | NA | NA | TRBV9 | TGTGCCAGCAGCGCGACAAATACTGGAAACACCATATATTTT | CASSATNTGNTIYF
TRBJ1-5 | few | NA | TRBV5-5 | TGTGCCAGCAGCTTGTGGGGGGAGGGCAATCAGCCCCAGCATTTT | CASSLWGEGNQPQHF
TRBJ2-7 | few | TRBD2 | TRBV5-4 | TGTGCCAGCAGCCTGGGACTAGGTGGTTCCTACGAGCAGTACTTC | CASSLGLGGSYEQYF
TRBJ2-5 | NA | NA | TRBV20-1 | TGCAGTGCCCCGTACCAAGAGACCCAGTACTTC | CSAPYQETQYF
TRBJ2-1 | NA | TRBD2 | TRBV28 | TGTGCCAGCAGTTTTCCTCGACTAGCGGGAGGCCAGTTCTTC | CASSFPRLAGGQFF
TRBJ1-6 | NA | TRBD1 | TRBV7-2 | TGTGCCAGCAGCCAGGACAGGGTTTCACCCCTCCACTTT | CASSQDRVSPLHF
TRBJ2-7 | many | TRBD2 | TRBV19 | TGTGCCAGTAGGCAAAGGGTGGGACTAGAGCCCTACGAGCAGTACTTC | CASRQRVGLEPYEQYF
TRBJ2-7 | once | TRBD2 | TRBV13 | TGTGCCAGCAGCTTAAGGAGCGGGAACGAGCAGTACTTC | CASSLRSGNEQYF
TRBJ1-2 | NA | NA | TRBV14 | TGTGCCAGCAGCGTGGGGGGGACGGATTATGGCTACACCTTC | CASSVGGTDYGYTF
TRBJ2-5 | NA | TRBD2 | TRBV7-9 | TGTGCCAGCAGCTTAAGGGGACTAGGGCAAGAGACCCAGTACTTC | CASSLRGLGQETQYF
TRBJ2-3 | NA | TRBD2 | TRBV4-3 | TGCGCCAGCAGCCAAGATACGGGACTAGCGGTCACAGATACGCAGTATTTT | CASSQDTGLAVTDTQYF
TRBJ2-2 | NA | NA | TRBV2 | TGTGCCAGCAGTGAGTACGGGGAGCTGTTTTTT | CASSEYGELFF
TRBJ2-1 | NA | NA | TRBV7-9 | TGTGCCAGCAGCTTAGCTTTATACAATGAGCAGTTCTTC | CASSLALYNEQFF
TRBJ1-5 | NA | NA | TRBV28 | TGTGCCAGCAGTTTAGAAGGCTGGAGGGCCCAGCATTTT | CASSLEGWRAQHF
TRBJ1-5 | NA | NA | TRBV27 | TGTGCCAGCAGTGCACAGGGAAGCAATCAGCCCCAGCATTTT | CASSAQGSNQPQHF
TRBJ2-1 | NA | NA | TRBV7-6 | TGTGCCAGCAGCTTAGATCGCGGAAGCTCCTACAATGAGCAGTTCTTC | CASSLDRGSSYNEQFF
TRBJ1-5 | large | TRBD1 | TRBV27 | TGTGCCAGCAGTTTCACAGGGGGAGTGAATCAGCCCCAGCATTTT | CASSFTGGVNQPQHF
TRBJ1-1 | NA | TRBD1 | TRBV19 | TGTGCCAGTAGGGGAGGGACAGGAGGGGCTTTCTTT | CASRGGTGGAFF
TRBJ2-1 | NA | NA | TRBV7-2 | TGTGCCAGCAGCCTGGACTTCAACAATGAGCAGTTCTTC | CASSLDFNNEQFF
TRBJ1-2 | NA | TRBD1 | TRBV27 | TGTGCCAGCAGTTTACTGCAGGGGGCTGAGGGCTACACCTTC | CASSLLQGAEGYTF